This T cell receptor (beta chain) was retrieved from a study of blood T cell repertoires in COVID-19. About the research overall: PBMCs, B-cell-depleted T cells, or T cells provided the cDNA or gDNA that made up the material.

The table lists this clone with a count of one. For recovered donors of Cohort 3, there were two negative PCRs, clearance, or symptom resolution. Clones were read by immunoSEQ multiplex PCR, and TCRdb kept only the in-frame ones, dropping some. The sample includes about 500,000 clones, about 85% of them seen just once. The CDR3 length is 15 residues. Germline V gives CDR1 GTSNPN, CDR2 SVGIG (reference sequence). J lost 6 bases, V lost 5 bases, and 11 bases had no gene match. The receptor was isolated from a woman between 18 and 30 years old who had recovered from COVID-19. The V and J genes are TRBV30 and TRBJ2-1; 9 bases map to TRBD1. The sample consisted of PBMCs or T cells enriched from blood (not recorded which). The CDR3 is CAWHGGATGGNEQFF. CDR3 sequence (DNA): TGTGCCTGGCACGGAGGGGCGACAGGGGGCAATGAGCAGTTCTTC.